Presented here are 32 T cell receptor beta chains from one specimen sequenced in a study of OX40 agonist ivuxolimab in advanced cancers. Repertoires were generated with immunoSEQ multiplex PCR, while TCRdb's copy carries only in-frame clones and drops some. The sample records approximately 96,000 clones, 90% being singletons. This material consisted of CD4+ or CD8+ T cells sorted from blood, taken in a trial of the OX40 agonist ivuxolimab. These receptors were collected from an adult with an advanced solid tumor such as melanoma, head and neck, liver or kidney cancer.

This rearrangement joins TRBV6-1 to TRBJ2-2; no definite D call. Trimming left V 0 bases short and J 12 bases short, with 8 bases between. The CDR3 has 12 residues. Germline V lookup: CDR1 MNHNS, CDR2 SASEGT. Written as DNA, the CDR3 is TGTGCCAGCAGTGAAGCCCTCCAGAAGCTGTTTTTT. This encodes CASSEALQKLFF.

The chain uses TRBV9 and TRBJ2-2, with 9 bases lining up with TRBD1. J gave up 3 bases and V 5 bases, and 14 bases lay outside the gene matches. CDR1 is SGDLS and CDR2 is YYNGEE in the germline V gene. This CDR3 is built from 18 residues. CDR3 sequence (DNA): TGTGCCAGCAGTGTCACGCTTCGGACAGGGGTCGACACCGGGGAGCTGTTTTTT. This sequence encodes CASSVTLRTGVDTGELFF. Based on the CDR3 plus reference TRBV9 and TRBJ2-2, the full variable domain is DSGVTQTPKHLITATGQRVTLRCSPRSGDLSVYWYQQSLDQGLQFLIQYYNGEERAKGNILERFSAQQFPDLHSELNLSSLELGDSALYFCASSVTLRTGVDTGELFFGEGSRLTVL.

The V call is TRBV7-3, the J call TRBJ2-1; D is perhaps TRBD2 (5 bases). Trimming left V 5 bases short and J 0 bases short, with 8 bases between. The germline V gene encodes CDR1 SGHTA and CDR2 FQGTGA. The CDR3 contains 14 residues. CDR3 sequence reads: CASSGSSSYNEQFF. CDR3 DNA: TGTGCCAGCAGCGGGAGTAGCTCCTACAATGAGCAGTTCTTC.

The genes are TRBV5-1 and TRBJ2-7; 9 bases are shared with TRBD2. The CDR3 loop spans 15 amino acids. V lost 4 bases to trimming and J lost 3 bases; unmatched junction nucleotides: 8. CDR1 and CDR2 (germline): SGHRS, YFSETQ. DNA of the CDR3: TGCGCCAGCAGCGGATCTAGCGGGATAGACTACGAGCAGTACTTC. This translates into CASSGSSGIDYEQYF.

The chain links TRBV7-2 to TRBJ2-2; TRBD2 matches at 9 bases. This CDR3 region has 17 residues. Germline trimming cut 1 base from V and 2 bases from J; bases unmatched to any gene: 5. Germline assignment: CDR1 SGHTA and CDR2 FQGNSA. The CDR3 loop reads CASSLVGGRANTGELFF. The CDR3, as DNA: TGTGCCAGCAGCTTAGTTGGCGGGAGGGCAAACACCGGGGAGCTGTTTTTT.

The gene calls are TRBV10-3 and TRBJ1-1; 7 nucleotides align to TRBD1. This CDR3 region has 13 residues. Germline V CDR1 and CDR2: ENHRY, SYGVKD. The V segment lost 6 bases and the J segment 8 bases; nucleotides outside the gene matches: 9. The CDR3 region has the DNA TGTGCCATCAGATTCATCTTGACAGGGGAAGCTTTCTTT. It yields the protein CAIRFILTGEAFF.

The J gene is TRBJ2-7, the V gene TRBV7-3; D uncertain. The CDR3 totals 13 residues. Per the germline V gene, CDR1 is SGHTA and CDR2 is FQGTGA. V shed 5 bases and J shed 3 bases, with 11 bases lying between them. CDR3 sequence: CASSENGRYEQYF. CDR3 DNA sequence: TGTGCCAGCAGCGAAAACGGGCGCTACGAGCAGTACTTC. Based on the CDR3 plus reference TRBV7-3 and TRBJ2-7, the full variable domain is GAGVSQTPSNKVTEKGKYVELRCDPISGHTALYWYRQSLGQGPEFLIYFQGTGAADDSGLPNDRFFAVRPEGSVSTLKIQRTERGDSAVYLCASSENGRYEQYFGPGTRLTVT.

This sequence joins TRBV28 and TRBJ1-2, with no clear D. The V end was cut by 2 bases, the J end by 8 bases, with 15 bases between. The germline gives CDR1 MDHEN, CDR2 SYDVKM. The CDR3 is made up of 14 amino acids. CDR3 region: CASSLGQTWWGYTF. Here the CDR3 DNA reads TGTGCCAGCAGTTTAGGTCAGACTTGGTGGGGCTACACCTTC.

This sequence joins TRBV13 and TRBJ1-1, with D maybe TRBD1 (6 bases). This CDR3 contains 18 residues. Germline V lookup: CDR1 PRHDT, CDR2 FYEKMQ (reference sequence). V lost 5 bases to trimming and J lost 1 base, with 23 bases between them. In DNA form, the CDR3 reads TGTGCCAGCAGCCCTGAGCGAGGGGGGTTAAGGCGGAACACTGAAGCTTTCTTT. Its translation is CASSPERGGLRRNTEAFF.

The chain's CDR3 is CASSIVTGRAEAFF. CDR3 DNA sequence: TGTGCCAGTAGTATCGTGACAGGGCGGGCTGAAGCTTTCTTT. The V and J genes are TRBV19 and TRBJ1-1; 7 nucleotides agree with TRBD1. In germline, CDR1 is LNHDA, CDR2 SQIVND (reference sequence). The CDR3 is made up of 14 amino acids. V shed 3 bases and J 6 bases; nucleotides not matched to a gene: 7.

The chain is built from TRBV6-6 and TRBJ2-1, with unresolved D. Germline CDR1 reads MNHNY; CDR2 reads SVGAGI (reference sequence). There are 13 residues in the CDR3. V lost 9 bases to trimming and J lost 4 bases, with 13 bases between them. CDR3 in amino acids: CASSRTEYNEQFF. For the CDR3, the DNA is TGTGCCAGTTCTAGAACAGAATACAATGAGCAGTTCTTC.

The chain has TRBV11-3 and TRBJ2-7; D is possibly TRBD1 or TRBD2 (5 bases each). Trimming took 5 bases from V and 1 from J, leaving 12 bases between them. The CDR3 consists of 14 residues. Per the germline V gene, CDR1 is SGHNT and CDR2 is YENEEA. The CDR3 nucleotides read TGTGCCAGCAGCCGCCGGGACCTGTCCTACGAGCAGTACTTC. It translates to CASSRRDLSYEQYF.

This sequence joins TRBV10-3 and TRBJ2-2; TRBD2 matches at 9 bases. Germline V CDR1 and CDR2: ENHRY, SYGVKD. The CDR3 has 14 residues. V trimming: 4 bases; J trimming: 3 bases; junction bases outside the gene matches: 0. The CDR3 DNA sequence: TGTGCCATCAGTGTAGCGGGAGACACCGGGGAGCTGTTTTTT. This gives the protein CAISVAGDTGELFF.

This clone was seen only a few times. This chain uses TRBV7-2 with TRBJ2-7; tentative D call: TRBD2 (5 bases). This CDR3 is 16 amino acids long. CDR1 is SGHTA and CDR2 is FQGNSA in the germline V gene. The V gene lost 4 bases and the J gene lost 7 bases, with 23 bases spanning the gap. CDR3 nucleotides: TGTGCCAGCAGCTCTTGGGCCCGGGCCCTACGCGGGGAGCAGTACTTC. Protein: CASSSWARALRGEQYF.

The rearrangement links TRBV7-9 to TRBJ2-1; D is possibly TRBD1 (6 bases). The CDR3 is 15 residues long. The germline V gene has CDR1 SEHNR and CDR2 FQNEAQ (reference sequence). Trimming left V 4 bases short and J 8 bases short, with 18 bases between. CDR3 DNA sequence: TGTGCCAGCAGCTCCCCCCTTCGTGGGGGCCATGAGCAGTTCTTC. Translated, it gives CASSSPLRGGHEQFF.

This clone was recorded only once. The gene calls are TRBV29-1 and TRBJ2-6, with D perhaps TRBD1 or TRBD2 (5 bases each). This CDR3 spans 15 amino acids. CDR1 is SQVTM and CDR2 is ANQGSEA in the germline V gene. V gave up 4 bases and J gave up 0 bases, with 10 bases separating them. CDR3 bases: TGCAGCGTTGTACTAGACAGCTCTGGGGCCAACGTCCTGACTTTC. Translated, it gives CSVVLDSSGANVLTF.

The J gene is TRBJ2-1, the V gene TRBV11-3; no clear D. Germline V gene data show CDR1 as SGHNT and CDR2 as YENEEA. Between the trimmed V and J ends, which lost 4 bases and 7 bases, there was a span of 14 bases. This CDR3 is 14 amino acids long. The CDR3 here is CASSSRRRENEQFF. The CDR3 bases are TGTGCCAGCAGCTCCCGCCGGAGAGAGAATGAGCAGTTCTTC. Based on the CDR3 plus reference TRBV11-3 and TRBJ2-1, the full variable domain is EAGVVQSPRYKIIEKKQPVAFWCNPISGHNTLYWYLQNLGQGPELLIRYENEEAVDDSQLPKDRFSAERLKGVDSTLKIQPAELGDSAVYLCASSSRRRENEQFFGPGTRLTVL.

CDR3 sequence reads: CASSLIGTSGGSYNEQFF. The CDR3 DNA is TGTGCCAGCAGCTTAATCGGGACTAGCGGTGGGTCCTACAATGAGCAGTTCTTC. The rearrangement uses TRBV2 and TRBJ2-1; 11 bases line up with TRBD2. Trimming at V came to 6 bases and at J to 1 base, leaving 11 bases not matched to a gene. CDR1 and CDR2 from the germline V gene are SNHLY and FYNNEI. The CDR3 loop spans 18 amino acids.

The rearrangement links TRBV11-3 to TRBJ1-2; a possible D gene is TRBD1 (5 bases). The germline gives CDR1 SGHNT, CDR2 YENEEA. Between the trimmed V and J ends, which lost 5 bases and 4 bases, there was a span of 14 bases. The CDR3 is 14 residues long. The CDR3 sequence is CASSKAGTPYGYTF. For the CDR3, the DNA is TGTGCCAGCAGCAAAGCGGGGACCCCCTATGGCTACACCTTC.

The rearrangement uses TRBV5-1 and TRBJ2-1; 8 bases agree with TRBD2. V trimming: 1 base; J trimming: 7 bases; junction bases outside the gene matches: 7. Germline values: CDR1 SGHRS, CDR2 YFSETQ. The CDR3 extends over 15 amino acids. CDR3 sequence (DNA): TGCGCCAGCAGCTTGTCGGGAGGGTACCTTAATGAGCAGTTCTTC. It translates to CASSLSGGYLNEQFF.

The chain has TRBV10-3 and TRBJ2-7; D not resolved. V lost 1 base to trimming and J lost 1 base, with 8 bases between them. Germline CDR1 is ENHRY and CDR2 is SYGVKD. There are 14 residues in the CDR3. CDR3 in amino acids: CAISEYRESYEQYF. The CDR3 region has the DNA TGTGCCATCAGTGAGTATAGGGAATCCTACGAGCAGTACTTC.

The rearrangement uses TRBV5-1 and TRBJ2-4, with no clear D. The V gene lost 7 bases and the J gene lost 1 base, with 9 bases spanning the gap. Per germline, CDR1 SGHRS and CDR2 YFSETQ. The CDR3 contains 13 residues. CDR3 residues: CASAGAAKNIQYF. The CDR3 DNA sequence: TGCGCCAGCGCTGGAGCGGCCAAAAACATTCAGTACTTC.

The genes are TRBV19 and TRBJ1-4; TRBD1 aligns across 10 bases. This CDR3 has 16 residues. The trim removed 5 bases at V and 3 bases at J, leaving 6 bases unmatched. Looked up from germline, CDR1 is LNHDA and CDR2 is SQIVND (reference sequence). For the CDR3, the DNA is TGTGCCAGTAGTCGACGACAGGGGGCGGCTAATGAAAAACTGTTTTTT. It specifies CASSRRQGAANEKLFF.

The CDR3 DNA is TGTGCCAGCAGCTTAGGGTTAGCGGCCGACTACGAGCAGTACTTC. This codes for CASSLGLAADYEQYF. The V gene is TRBV11-2, the J gene TRBJ2-7, with a possible D match to TRBD2 (6 bases). The CDR3 extends over 15 amino acids. V gave up 1 base and J gave up 3 bases, with 13 bases separating them. Germline CDR1 reads SGHAT; CDR2 reads FQNNGV. Full variable domain (outside the CDR3, taken from reference TRBV11-2 and TRBJ2-7): EAGVAQSPRYKIIEKRQSVAFWCNPISGHATLYWYQQILGQGPKLLIQFQNNGVVDDSQLPKDRFSAERLKGVDSTLKIQPAKLEDSAVYLCASSLGLAADYEQYFGPGTRLTVT.

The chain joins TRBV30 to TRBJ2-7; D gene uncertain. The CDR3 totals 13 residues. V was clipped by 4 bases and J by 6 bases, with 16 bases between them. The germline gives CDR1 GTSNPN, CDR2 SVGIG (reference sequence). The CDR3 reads CAWTAAGPVEQYF. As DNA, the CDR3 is TGTGCCTGGACCGCGGCCGGCCCCGTCGAGCAGTACTTC.

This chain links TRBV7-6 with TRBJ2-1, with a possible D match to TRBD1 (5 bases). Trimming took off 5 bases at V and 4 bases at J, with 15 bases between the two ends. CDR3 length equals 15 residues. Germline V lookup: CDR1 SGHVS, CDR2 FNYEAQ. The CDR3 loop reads CASSPGHGRYNEQFF. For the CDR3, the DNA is TGTGCCAGCAGCCCTGGACACGGCCGATACAATGAGCAGTTCTTC.

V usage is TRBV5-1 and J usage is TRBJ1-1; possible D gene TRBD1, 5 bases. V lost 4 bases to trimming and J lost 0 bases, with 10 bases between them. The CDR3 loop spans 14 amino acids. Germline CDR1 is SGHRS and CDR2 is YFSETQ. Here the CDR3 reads CASSLGVMNTEAFF. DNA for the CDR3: TGCGCCAGCAGCCTGGGGGTTATGAACACTGAAGCTTTCTTT. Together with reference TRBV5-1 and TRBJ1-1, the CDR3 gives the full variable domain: KAGVTQTPRYLIKTRGQQVTLSCSPISGHRSVSWYQQTPGQGLQFLFEYFSETQRNKGNFPGRFSGRQFSNSRSEMNVSTLELGDSALYLCASSLGVMNTEAFFGQGTRLTVV.

This CDR3 is CASSPRGLAGNNEQFF. The CDR3 DNA sequence: TGTGCCAGCAGCCCCCGGGGACTAGCGGGGAACAATGAGCAGTTCTTC. V usage is TRBV7-3 and J usage is TRBJ2-1; TRBD2 agrees at 13 bases. With 5 bases clipped from V and 5 bases from J, the junction kept 6 bases outside the gene matches. CDR3 size: 16 residues. Looked up from germline, CDR1 is SGHTA and CDR2 is FQGTGA.

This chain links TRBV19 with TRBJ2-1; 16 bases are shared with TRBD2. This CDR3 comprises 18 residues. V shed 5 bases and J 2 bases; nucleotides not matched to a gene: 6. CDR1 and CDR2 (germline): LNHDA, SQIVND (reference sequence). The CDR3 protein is CASSSPGLAGGAYNEQFF. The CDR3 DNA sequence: TGTGCCAGTAGTTCCCCGGGACTAGCGGGAGGGGCCTACAATGAGCAGTTCTTC.

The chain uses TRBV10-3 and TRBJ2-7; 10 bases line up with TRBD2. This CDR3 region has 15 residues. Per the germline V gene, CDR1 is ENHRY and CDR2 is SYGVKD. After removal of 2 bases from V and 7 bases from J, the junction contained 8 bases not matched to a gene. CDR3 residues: CAISEPASGRGEQYF. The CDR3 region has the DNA TGTGCCATCAGTGAGCCTGCAAGCGGGAGGGGTGAGCAGTACTTC.

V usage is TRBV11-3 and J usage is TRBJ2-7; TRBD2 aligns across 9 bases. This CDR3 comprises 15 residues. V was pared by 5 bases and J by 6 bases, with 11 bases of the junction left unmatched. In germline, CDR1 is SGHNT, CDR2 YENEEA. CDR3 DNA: TGTGCCAGCAGCGAACCCGGGACTAGCCTCCTCGAGCAGTACTTC. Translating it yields CASSEPGTSLLEQYF.

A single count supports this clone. Here the CDR3 reads CATSWAGGEFRTDTQYF. CDR3 sequence (DNA): TGTGCCACGTCCTGGGCAGGGGGTGAGTTCAGGACAGATACGCAGTATTTT. The chain combines TRBV10-3 with TRBJ2-3; 7 nucleotides align to TRBD1. CDR1 ENHRY and CDR2 SYGVKD come from the germline V gene. The CDR3 has 17 amino acids. The V and J ends lost 10 bases and 3 bases, in that order; junction bases with no gene match: 19.